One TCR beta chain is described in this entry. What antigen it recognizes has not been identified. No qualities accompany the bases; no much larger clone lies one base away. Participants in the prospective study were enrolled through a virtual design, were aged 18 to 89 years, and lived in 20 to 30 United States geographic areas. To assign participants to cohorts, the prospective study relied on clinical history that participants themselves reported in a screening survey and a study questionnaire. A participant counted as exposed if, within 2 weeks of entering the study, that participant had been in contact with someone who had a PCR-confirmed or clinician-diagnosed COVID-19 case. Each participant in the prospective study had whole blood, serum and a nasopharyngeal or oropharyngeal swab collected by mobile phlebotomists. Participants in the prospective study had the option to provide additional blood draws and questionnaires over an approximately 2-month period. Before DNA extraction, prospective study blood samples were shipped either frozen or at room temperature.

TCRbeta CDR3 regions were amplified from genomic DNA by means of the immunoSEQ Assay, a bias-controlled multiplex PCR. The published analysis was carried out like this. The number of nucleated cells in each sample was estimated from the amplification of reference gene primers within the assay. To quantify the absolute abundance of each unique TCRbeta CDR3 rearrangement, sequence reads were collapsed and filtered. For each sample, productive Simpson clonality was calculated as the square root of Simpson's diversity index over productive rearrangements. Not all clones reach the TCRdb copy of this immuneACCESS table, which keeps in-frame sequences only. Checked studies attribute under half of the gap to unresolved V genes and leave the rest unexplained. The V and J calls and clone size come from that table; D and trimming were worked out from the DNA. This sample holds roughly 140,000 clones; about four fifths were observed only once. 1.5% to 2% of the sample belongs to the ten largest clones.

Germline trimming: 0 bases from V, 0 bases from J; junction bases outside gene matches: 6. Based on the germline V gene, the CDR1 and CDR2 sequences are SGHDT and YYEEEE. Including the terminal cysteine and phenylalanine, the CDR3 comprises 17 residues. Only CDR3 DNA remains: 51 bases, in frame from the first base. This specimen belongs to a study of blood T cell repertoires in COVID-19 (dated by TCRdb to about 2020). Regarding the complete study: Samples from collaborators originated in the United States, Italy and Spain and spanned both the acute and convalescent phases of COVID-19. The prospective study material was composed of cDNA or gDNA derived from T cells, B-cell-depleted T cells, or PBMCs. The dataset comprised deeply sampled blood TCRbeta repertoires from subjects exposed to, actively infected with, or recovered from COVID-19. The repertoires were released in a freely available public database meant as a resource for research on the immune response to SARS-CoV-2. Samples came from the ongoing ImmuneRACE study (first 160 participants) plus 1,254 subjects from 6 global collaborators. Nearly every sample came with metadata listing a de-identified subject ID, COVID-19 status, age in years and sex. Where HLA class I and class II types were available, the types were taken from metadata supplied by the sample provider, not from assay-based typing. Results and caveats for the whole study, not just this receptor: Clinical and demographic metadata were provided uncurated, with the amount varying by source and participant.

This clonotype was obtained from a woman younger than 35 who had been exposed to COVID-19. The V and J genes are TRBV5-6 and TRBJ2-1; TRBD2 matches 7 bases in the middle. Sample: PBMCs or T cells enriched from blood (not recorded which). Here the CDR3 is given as CASSLVGGFSSYNEQFF. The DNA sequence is TGTGCCAGCAGCTTGGTCGGGGGGTTTAGCTCCTACAATGAGCAGTTCTTC.